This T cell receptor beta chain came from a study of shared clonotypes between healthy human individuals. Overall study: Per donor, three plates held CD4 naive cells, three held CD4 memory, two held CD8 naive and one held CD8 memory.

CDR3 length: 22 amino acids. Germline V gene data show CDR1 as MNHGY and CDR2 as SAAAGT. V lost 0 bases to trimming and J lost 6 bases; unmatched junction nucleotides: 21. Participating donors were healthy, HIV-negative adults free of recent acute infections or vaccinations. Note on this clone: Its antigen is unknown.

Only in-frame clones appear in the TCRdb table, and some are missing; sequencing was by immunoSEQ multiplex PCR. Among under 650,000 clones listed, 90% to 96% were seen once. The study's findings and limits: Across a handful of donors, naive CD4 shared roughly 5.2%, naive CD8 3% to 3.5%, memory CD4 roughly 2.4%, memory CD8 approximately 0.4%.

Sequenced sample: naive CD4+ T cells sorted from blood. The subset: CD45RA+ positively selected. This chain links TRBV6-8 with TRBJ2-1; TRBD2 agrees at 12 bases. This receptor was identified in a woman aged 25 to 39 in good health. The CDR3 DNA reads TGTGCCAGCAGTTACTCGAAAGTTTCTCCTAGCGGGAGGGCCGGCCGGGGCAATGAGCAGTTCTTC. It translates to CASSYSKVSPSGRAGRGNEQFF.